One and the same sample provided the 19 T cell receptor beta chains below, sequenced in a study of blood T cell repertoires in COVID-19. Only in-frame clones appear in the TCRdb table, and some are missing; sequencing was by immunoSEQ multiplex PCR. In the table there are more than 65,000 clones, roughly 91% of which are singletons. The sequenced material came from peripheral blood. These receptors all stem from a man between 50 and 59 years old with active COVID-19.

The CDR3 spells CASSQQGGNTEAFF. The DNA of the CDR3 is TGTGCCAGCTCACAACAGGGTGGGAACACTGAAGCTTTCTTT. The rearrangement uses TRBV18 and TRBJ1-1; D possibly corresponds to TRBD1 (6 bases). From germline, CDR1 is KGHSH and CDR2 LQKENI. This CDR3 has 14 residues. Trimming took 4 bases from V and 1 from J, leaving 10 bases between them.

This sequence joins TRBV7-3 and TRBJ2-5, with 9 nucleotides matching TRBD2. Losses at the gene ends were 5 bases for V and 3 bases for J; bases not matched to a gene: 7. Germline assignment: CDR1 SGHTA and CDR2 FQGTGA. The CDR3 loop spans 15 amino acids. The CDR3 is CASSAAGGRKETQYF. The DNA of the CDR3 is TGTGCCAGCAGCGCAGCGGGAGGCCGAAAAGAGACCCAGTACTTC.

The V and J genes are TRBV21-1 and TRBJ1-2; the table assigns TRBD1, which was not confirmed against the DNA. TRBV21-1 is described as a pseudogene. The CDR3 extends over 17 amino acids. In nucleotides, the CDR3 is TGTGCCAGCAGCACCCCCAGGACAGGGAGGGGGCCCTATGGCTACACCTTC. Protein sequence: CASSTPRTGRGPYGYTF.

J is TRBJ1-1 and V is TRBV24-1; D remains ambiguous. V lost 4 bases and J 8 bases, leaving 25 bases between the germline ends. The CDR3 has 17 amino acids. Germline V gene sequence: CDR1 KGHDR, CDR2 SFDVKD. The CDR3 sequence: CATSDAREGQYTNEAFF. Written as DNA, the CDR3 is TGTGCCACCAGTGACGCCCGGGAAGGTCAGTATACCAACGAAGCTTTCTTT.

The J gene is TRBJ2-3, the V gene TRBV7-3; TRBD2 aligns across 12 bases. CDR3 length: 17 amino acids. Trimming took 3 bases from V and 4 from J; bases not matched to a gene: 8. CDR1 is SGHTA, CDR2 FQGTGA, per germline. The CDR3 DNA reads TGTGCCAGCAGCTTGCTAGCGGGGGGGCCGGTAGCAGATACGCAGTATTTT. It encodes CASSLLAGGPVADTQYF. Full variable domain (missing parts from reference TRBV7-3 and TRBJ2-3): GAGVSQTPSNKVTEKGKYVELRCDPISGHTALYWYRQSLGQGPEFLIYFQGTGAADDSGLPNDRFFAVRPEGSVSTLKIQRTERGDSAVYLCASSLLAGGPVADTQYFGPGTRLTVL.

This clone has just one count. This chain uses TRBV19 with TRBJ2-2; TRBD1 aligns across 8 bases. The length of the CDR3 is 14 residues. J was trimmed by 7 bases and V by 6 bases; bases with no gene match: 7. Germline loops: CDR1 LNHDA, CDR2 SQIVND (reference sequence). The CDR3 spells CASSARQGSGELFF. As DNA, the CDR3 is TGTGCCAGTAGCGCTCGACAGGGGAGCGGGGAGCTGTTTTTT. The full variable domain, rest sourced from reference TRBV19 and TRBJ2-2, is DGGITQSPKYLFRKEGQNVTLSCEQNLNHDAMYWYRQDPGQGLRLIYYSQIVNDFQKGDIAEGYSVSREKKESFPLTVTSAQKNPTAFYLCASSARQGSGELFFGEGSRLTVL.

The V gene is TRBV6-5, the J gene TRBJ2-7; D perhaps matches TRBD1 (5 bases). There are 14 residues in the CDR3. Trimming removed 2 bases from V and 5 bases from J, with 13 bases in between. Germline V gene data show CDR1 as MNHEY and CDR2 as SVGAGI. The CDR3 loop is CASSYRNGADEQYF. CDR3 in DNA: TGTGCCAGCAGTTACCGAAATGGGGCTGACGAGCAGTACTTC.

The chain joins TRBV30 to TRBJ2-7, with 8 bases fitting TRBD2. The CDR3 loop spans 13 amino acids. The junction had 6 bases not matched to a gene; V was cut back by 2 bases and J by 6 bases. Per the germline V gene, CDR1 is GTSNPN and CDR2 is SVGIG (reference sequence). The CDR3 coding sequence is TGTGCCTGGAGTCGGGGGGGCTTCGGCGAGCAGTACTTC. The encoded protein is CAWSRGGFGEQYF.

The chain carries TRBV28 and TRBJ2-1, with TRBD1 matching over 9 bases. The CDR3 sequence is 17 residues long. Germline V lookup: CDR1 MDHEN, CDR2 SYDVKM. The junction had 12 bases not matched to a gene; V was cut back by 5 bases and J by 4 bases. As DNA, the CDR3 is TGTGCCAGCAGTACCGACAGGGGGTTGTCTCAATACAATGAGCAGTTCTTC. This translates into CASSTDRGLSQYNEQFF.

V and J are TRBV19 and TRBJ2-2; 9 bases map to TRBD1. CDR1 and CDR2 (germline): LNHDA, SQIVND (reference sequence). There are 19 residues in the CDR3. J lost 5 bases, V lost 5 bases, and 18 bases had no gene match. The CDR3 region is CASSPRRGRDRVWTGELFF. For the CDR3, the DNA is TGTGCCAGTAGTCCCCGGCGGGGCCGGGACAGGGTTTGGACCGGGGAGCTGTTTTTT.

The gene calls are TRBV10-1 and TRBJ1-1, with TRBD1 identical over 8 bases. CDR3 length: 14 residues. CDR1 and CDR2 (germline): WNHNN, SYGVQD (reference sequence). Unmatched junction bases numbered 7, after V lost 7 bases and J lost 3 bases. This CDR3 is CASIQGGLDTEAFF. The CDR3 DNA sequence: TGCGCCAGCATACAGGGGGGGTTGGACACTGAAGCTTTCTTT.

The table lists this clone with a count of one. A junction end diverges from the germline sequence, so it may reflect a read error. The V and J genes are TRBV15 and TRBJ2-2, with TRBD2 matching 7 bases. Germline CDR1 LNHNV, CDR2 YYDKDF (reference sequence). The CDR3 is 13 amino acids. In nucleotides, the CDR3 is TGTGCCACCAGACTAGCGAAGACCGGGGAGCTGTTTTTT. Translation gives CATRLAKTGELFF.

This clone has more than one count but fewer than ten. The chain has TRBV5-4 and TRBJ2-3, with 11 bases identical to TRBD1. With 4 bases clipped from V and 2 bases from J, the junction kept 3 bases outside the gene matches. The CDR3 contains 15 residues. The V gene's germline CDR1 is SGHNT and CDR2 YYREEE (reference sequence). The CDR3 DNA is TGTGCCAGCAGCCTGGGACAGGGGGTCACAGATACGCAGTATTTT. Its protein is CASSLGQGVTDTQYF.

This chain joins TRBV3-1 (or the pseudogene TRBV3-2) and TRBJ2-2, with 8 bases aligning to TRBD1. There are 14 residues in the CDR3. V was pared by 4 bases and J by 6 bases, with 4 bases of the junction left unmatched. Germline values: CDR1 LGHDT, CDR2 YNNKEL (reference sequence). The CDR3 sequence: CASSPTGEAGELFF. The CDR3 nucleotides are TGTGCCAGCAGCCCGACAGGGGAGGCCGGGGAGCTGTTTTTT.

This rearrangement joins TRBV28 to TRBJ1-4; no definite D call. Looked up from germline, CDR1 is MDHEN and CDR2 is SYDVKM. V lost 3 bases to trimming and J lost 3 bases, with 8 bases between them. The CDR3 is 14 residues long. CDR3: CASSFPSSNEKLFF. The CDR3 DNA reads TGTGCCAGCAGTTTCCCTTCCTCTAATGAAAAACTGTTTTTT.

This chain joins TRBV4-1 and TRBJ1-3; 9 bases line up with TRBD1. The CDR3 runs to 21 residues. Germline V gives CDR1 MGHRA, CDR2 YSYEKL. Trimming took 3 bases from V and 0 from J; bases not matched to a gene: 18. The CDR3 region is CASSQGGQGTFLKSSGNTIYF. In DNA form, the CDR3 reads TGCGCCAGCAGCCAGGGTGGACAGGGGACCTTTCTGAAGAGCTCTGGAAACACCATATATTTT.

The chain's CDR3 is CASSTRQGARDIQYF. CDR3 bases: TGTGCCAGTAGTACAAGACAGGGGGCGCGGGACATTCAGTACTTC. The chain employs TRBV19 and TRBJ2-4, with 10 bases lining up with TRBD1. The CDR3 consists of 15 residues. The germline CDR1 and CDR2 sequences are LNHDA and SQIVND (reference sequence). Losses at the gene ends were 4 bases for V and 8 bases for J; bases not matched to a gene: 8.

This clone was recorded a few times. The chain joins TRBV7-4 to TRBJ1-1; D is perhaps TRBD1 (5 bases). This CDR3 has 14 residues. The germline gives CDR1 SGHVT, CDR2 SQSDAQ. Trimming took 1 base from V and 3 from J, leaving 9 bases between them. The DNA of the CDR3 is TGTGCCAGCAGCTTAGGACAGAGAGACACTGAAGCTTTCTTT. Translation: CASSLGQRDTEAFF.

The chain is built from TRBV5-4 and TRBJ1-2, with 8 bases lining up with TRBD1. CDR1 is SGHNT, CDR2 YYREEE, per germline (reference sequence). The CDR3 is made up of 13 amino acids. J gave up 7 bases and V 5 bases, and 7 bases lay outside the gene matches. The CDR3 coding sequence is TGTGCCAGCAGGCTTGGGGGACAGGCTGGCTACACCTTC. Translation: CASRLGGQAGYTF.